This T cell receptor (beta chain) emerged from a study of T-cell memory formation after mild COVID-19. Looking at the study overall: Largely donor-specific sequence clusters came from a couple of donors. Regarding the study as a whole: The second-wave clones peaking on day 37 were not confirmed as SARS-CoV-2-specific. From day 15 to 85, contracting clones were balanced between CD4 and CD8, whereas later expanders leaned toward CD4+. Contracting CD4+ clones were located mainly in CM and EM, and CD8+ clones in EMRA.

Trimming cost V 4 bases and J 0 bases, with 14 bases left between them. The V gene's germline CDR1 is SGHRS and CDR2 YFSETQ. The CDR3 has 15 amino acids. This clonotype was seen a handful of times. Antigen unknown. MiXCR, applied by TCRdb to the 5' RACE reads, yields one record per CDR3 protein. The sample contains 140,000 to 150,000 distinct CDR3 sequences, 20% to 25% of which appear only once. The TCR originated in an adult woman who had mild COVID-19 (a few samples of this study predate the infection). Cell type and time point are not known. The J gene is TRBJ2-7, the V gene TRBV5-1; TRBD2 might be the D (6 bases). The source material was PBMCs or a T cell subset sorted from them (not recorded which). CDR3 in amino acids: CASSPSPSVSYEQYF. CDR3 DNA sequence: TGCGCCAGCAGCCCCTCGCCTAGCGTCTCCTACGAGCAGTACTTC.